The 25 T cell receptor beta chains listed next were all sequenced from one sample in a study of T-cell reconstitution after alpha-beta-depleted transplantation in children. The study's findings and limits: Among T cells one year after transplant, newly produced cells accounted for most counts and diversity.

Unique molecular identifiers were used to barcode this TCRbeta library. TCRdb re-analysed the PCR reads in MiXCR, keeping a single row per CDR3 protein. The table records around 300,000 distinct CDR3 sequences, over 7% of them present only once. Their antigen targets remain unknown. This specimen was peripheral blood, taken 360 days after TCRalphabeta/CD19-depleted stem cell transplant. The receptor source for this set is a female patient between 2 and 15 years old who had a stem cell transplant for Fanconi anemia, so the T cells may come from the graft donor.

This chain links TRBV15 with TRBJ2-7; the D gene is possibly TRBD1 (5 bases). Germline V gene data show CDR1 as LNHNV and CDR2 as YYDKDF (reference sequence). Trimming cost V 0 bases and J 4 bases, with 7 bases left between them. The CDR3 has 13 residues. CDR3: CATSRDQGYEQYV. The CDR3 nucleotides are TGTGCCACCAGCAGAGATCAGGGATACGAGCAGTACGTC.

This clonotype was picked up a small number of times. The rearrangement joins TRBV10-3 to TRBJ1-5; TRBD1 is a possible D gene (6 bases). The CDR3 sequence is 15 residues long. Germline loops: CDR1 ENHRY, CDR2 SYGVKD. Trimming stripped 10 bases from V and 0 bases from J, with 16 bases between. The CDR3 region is CATTPDRDSNQPQHF. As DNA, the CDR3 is TGTGCCACCACCCCGGACAGAGATAGCAATCAGCCCCAGCATTTT.

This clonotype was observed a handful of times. CDR3 DNA sequence: TGTGCCAGCAGATCCGACGGTTCTGGGTCCTACGAGCAGTACTTC. Amino acid sequence: CASRSDGSGSYEQYF. This chain links TRBV6-1 with TRBJ2-7; D is unclear. Deletions cut 6 bases from V and 1 base from J, with 16 bases between. The CDR3 length is 15 residues. Germline V gene sequence: CDR1 MNHNS, CDR2 SASEGT.

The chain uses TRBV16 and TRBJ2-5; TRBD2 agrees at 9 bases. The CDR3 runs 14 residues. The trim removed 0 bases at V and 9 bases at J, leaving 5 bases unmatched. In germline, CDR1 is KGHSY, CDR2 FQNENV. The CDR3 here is CASSQSIRGRAQYF. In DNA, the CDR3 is TGTGCCAGCAGCCAATCTATTCGCGGGAGGGCCCAGTACTTC.

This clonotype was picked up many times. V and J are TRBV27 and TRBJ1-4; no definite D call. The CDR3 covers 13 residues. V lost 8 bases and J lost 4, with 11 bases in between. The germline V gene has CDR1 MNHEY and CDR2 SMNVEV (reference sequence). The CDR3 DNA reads TGTGCCAGCGCGGGTCTACTTAATGAAAAACTGTTTTTT. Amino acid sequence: CASAGLLNEKLFF.

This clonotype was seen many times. CDR3 region: CASMLLEAFF. The CDR3 region has the DNA TGTGCCAGCATGCTGTTAGAAGCTTTCTTT. The chain links TRBV6-1 to TRBJ1-1; D is unresolved. CDR1 MNHNS and CDR2 SASEGT come from the germline V gene. The CDR3 totals 10 residues. Trimming stripped 7 bases from V and 8 bases from J, with 8 bases between.

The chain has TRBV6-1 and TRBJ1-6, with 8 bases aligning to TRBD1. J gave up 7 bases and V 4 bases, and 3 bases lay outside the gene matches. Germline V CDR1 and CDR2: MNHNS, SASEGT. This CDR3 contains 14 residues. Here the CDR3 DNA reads TGTGCCAGCAGTGGGGCAGGGGGCAATTCACCCCTCCACTTT. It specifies CASSGAGGNSPLHF.

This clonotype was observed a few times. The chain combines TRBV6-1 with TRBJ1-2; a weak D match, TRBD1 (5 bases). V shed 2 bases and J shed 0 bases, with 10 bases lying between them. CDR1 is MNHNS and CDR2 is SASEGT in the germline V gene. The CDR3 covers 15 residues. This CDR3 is CASSEYTGPNYGYTF. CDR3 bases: TGTGCCAGCAGTGAATATACGGGGCCTAACTATGGCTACACCTTC.

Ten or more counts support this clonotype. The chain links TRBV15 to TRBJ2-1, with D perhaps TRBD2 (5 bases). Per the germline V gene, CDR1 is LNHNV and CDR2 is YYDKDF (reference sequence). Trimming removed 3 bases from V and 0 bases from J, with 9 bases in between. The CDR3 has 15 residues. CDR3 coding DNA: TGTGCCACCAGCAGGGACTTCAGCTCCTACAATGAGCAGTTCTTC. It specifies CATSRDFSSYNEQFF.

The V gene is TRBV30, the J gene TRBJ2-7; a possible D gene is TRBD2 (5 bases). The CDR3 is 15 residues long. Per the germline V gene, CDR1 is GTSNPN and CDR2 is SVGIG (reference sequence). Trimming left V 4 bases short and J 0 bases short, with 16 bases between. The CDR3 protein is CAWTRSGIFSYEQYF. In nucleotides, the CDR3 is TGTGCCTGGACCCGGTCCGGGATATTCTCCTACGAGCAGTACTTC.

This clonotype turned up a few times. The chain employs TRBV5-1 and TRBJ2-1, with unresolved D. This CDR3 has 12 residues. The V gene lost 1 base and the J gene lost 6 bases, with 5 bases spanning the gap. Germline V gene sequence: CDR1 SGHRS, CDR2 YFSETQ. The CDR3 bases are TGCGCCAGCAGCTTGCTGATCAATGAGCAGTTCTTC. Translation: CASSLLINEQFF.

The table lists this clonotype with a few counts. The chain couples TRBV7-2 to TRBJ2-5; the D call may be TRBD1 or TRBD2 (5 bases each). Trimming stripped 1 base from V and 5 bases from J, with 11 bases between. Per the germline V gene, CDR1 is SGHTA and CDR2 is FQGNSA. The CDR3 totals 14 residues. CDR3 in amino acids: CASSLVIWGETQYF. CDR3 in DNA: TGTGCCAGCAGCTTAGTCATTTGGGGGGAGACCCAGTACTTC.

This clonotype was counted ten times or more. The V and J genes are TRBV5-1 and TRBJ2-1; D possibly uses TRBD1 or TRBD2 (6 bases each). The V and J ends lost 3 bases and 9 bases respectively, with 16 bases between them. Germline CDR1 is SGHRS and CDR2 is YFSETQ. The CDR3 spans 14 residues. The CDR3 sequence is CASSYGGTLPEQFF. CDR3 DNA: TGCGCCAGCAGCTACGGAGGGACACTACCTGAGCAGTTCTTC.

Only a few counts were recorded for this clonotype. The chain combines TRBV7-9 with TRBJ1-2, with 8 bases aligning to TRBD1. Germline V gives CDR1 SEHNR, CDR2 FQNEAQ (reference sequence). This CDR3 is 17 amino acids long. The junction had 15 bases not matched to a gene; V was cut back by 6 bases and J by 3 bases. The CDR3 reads CASRPSGTGRRDYGYTF. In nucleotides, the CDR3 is TGTGCCAGCAGACCCAGTGGGACAGGAAGAAGGGACTATGGCTACACCTTC.

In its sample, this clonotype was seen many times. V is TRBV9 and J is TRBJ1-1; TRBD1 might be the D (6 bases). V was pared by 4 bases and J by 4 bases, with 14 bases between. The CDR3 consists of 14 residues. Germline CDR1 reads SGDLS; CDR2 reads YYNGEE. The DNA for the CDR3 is TGTGCCAGCAGCCCCACAGGGACCCCCACTGAAGCTTTCTTT. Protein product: CASSPTGTPTEAFF.

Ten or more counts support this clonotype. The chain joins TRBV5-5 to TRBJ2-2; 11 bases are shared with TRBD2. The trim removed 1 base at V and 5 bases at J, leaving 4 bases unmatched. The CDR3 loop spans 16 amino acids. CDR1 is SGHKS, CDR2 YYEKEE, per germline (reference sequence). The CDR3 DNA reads TGTGCCAGCAGCTTGACTAGCGGGAGAAAAACCGGGGAGCTGTTTTTT. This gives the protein CASSLTSGRKTGELFF.

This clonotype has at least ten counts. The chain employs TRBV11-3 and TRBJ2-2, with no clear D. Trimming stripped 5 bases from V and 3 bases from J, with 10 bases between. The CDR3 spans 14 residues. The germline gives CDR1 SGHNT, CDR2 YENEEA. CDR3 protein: CASSAWRDTGELFF. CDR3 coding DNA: TGTGCCAGCAGCGCGTGGAGAGACACCGGGGAGCTGTTTTTT.

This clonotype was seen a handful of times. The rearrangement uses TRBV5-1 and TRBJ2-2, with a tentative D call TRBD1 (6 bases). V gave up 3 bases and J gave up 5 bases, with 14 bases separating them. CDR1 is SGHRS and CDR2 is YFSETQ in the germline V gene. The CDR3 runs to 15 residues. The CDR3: CASSSQGRGTGELFF. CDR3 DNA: TGCGCCAGCAGCTCACAGGGTAGGGGAACCGGGGAGCTGTTTTTT. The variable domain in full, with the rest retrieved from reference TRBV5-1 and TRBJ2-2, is KAGVTQTPRYLIKTRGQQVTLSCSPISGHRSVSWYQQTPGQGLQFLFEYFSETQRNKGNFPGRFSGRQFSNSRSEMNVSTLELGDSALYLCASSSQGRGTGELFFGEGSRLTVL.

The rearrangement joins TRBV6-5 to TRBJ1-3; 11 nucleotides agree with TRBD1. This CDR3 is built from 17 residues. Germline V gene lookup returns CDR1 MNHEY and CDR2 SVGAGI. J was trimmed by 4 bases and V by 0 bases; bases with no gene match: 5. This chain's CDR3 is CASSYSGQGALGNTIYF. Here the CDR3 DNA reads TGTGCCAGCAGTTACTCCGGACAGGGGGCTTTAGGAAACACCATATATTTT.

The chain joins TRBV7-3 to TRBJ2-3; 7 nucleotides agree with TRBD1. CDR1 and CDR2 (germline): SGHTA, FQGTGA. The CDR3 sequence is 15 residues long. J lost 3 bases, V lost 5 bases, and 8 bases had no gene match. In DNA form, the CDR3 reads TGTGCCAGCAGCCCCCACAGGGGCGGGACAGATACGCAGTATTTT. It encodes CASSPHRGGTDTQYF.

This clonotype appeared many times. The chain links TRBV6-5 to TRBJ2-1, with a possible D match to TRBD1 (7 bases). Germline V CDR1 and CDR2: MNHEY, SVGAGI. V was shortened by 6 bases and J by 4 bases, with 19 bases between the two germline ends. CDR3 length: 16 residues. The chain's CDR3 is CASSHTATGRYNEQFF. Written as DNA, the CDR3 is TGTGCCAGCAGCCACACCGCGACAGGGAGGTACAATGAGCAGTTCTTC.

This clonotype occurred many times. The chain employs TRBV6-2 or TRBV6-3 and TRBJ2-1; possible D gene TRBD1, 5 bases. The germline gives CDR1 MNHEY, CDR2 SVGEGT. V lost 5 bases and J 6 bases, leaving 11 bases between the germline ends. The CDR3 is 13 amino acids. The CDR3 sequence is CASSARVGNEQFF. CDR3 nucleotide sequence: TGTGCCAGCAGTGCCAGGGTTGGCAATGAGCAGTTCTTC.

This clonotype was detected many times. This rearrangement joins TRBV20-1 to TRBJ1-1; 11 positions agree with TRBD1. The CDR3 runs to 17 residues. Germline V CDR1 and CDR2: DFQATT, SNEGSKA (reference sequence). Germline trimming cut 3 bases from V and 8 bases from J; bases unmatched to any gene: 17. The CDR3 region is CSASRGTGGPVRGEAFF. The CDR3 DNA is TGCAGTGCTAGCCGCGGGACAGGGGGACCAGTGAGGGGAGAAGCTTTCTTT.

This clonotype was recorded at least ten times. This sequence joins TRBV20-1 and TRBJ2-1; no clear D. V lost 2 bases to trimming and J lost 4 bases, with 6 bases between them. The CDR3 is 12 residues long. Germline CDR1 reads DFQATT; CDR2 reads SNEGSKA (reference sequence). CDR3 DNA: TGCAGTGCTAGACTACCTTACAATGAGCAGTTCTTC. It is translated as CSARLPYNEQFF.

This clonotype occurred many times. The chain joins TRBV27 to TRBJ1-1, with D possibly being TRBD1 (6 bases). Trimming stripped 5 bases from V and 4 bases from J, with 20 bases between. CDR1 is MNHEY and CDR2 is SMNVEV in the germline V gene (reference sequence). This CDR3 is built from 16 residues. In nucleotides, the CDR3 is TGTGCCAGCAGTCCCTATCCCCGAGGGGGATCCACTGAAGCTTTCTTT. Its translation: CASSPYPRGGSTEAFF.